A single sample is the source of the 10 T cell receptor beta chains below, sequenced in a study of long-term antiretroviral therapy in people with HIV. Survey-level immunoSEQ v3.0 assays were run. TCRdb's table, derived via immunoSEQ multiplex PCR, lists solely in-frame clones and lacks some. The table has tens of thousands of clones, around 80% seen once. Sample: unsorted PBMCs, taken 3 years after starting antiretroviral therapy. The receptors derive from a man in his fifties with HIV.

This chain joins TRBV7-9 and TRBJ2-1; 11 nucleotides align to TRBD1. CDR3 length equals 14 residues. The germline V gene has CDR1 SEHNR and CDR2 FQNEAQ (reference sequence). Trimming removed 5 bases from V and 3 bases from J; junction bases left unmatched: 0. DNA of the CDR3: TGTGCCAGCAGCGGGACAGGGGGCTACAATGAGCAGTTCTTC. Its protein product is CASSGTGGYNEQFF.

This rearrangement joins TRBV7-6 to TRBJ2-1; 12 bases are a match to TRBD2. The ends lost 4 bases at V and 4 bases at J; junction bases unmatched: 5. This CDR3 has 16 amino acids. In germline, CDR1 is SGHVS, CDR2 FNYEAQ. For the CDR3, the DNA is TGTGCCAGCAGCTCGAAGACTAGCGGGAGTTACAATGAGCAGTTCTTC. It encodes CASSSKTSGSYNEQFF.

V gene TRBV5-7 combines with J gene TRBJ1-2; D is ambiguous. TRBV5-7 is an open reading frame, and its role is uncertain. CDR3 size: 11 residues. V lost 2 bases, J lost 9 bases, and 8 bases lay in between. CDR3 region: CASSFKIRYTF. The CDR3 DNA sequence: TGTGCCAGCAGCTTCAAGATACGCTACACCTTC.

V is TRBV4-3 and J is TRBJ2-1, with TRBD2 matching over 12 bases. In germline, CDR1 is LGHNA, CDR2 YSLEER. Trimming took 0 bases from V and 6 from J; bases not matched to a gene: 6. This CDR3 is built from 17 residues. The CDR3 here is CASSQEPRLAGANEQFF. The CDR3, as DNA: TGCGCCAGCAGCCAAGAACCTCGACTAGCGGGAGCCAATGAGCAGTTCTTC.

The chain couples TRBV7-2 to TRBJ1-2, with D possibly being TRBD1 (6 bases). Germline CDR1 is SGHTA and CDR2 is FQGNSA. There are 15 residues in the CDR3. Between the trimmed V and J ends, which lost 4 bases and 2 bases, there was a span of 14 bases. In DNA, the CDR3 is TGTGCCAGCAGCTCGAGGGGGGGGGCAAACTATGGCTACACCTTC. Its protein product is CASSSRGGANYGYTF.

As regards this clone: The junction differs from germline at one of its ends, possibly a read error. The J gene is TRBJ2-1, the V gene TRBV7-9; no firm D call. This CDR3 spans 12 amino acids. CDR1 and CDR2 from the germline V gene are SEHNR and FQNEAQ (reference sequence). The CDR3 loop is CASSHSFNEQFF. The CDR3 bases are TGTGCCAGCAGCCACTCCTTCAATGAGCAGTTCTTC.

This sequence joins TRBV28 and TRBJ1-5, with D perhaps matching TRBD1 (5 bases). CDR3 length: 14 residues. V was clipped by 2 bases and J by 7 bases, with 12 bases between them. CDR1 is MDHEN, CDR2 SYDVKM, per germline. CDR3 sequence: CASSLEGPRQPQHF. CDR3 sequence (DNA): TGTGCCAGCAGTTTAGAGGGGCCCCGCCAGCCCCAGCATTTT.

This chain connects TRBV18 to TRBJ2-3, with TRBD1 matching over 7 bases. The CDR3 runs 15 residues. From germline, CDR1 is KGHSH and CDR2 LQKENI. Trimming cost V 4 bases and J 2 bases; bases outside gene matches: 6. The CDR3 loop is CASSLPGQPTDTQYF. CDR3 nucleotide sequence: TGTGCCAGCTCACTACCGGGACAGCCCACAGATACGCAGTATTTT.

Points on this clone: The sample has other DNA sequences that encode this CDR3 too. The CDR3 DNA follows: TGTGCCAGCAGCTTGGTAGTCACAGATACGCAGTATTTT. It specifies CASSLVVTDTQYF. The J gene is TRBJ2-3, the V gene TRBV5-6; no reliable D call. V was shortened by 0 bases and J by 2 bases, with 4 bases between the two germline ends. In germline, CDR1 is SGHDT, CDR2 YYEEEE. The CDR3 runs to 13 residues.

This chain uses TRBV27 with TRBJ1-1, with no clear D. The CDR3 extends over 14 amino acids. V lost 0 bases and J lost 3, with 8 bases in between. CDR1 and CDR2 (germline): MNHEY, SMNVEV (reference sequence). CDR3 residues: CASSLSLIDTEAFF. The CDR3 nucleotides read TGTGCCAGCAGTTTATCTCTAATCGACACTGAAGCTTTCTTT.